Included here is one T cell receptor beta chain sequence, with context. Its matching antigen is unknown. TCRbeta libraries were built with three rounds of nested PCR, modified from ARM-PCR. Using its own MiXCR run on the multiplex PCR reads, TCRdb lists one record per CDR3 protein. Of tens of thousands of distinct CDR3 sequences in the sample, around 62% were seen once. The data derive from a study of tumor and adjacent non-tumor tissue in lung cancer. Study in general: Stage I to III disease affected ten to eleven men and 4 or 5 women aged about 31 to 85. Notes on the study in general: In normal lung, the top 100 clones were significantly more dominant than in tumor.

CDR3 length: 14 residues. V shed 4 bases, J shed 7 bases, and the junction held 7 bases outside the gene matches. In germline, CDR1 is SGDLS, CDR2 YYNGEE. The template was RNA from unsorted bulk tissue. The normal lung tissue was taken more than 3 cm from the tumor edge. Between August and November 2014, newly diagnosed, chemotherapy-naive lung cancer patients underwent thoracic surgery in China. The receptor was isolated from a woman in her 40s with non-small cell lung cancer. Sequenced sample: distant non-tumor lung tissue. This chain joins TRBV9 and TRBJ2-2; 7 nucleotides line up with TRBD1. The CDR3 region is CASSTGVVNGELFF. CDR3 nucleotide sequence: TGTGCCAGCAGCACAGGGGTCGTGAACGGGGAGCTGTTTTTT. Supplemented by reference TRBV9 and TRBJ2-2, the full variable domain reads DSGVTQTPKHLITATGQRVTLRCSPRSGDLSVYWYQQSLDQGLQFLIQYYNGEERAKGNILERFSAQQFPDLHSELNLSSLELGDSALYFCASSTGVVNGELFFGEGSRLTVL.